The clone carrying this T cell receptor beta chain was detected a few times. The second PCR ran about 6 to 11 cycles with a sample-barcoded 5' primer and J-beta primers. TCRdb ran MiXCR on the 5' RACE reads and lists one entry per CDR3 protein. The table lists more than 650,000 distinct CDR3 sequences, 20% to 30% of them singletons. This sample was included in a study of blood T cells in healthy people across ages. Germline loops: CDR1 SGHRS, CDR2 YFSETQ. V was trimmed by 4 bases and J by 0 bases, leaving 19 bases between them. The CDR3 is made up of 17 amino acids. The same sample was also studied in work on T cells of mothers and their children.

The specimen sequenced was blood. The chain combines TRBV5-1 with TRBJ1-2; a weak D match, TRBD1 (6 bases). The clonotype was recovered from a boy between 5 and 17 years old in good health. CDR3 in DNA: TGCGCCAGCAGCCGGAGCGGGGGCGCTCTGACTAACTATGGCTACACCTTC. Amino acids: CASSRSGGALTNYGYTF.